Sequencing of this T cell receptor (beta chain) was carried out in a study of cytomegalovirus exposure and HLA in healthy donors. The CDR3 totals 16 residues. Trimming took 1 base from V and 2 from J, leaving 15 bases between them. Germline values: CDR1 SGHTA, CDR2 FQGNSA. Turning to this clone: The antigen is unknown.

PCR used 60 Vbeta primers and 13 Jbeta primers. As processed by the authors: In a later analysis, 80 million or so unique TCR beta chains included roughly 11 million shared by two or more donors. Measured with immunoSEQ multiplex PCR; TCRdb has only the in-frame clones, and not every one. The D gene and trimming were derived from the DNA, and the V and J assignments and clone size from that table. Of about 97,000 clones in the sample, 60% to 75% were seen once. Study observations and caveats: Accurate prediction of most subjects' HLA-A and HLA-B alleles from TCR beta sequences was reported. TCR beta V- and J-gene trimming, according to a later analysis, was linked to a missense DCLRE1C variant. The study labeled 180 or so TCR beta chains cytomegalovirus-associated.

The sample taken for sequencing was PBMCs. The sequence was obtained from a woman in her 40s in good health and CMV-seronegative. The chain couples TRBV7-2 to TRBJ2-7; D possibly corresponds to TRBD1 (6 bases). DNA of the CDR3: TGTGCCAGCAGCTTAGACGGACAGCTAGGGGCCTACGAGCAGTACTTC. It codes for CASSLDGQLGAYEQYF.